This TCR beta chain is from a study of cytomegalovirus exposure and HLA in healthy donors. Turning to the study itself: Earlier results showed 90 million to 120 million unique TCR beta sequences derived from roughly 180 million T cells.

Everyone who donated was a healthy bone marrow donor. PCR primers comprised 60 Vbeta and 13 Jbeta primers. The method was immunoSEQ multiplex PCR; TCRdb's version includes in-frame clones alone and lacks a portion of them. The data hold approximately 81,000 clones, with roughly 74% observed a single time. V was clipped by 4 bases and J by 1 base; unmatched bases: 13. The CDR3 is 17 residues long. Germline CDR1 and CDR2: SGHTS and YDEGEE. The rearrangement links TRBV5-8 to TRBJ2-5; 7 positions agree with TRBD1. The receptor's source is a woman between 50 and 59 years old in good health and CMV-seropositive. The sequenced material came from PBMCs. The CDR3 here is CASSHNPTGWAQETQYF. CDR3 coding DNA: TGTGCCAGCAGCCACAATCCGACAGGGTGGGCCCAAGAGACCCAGTACTTC.